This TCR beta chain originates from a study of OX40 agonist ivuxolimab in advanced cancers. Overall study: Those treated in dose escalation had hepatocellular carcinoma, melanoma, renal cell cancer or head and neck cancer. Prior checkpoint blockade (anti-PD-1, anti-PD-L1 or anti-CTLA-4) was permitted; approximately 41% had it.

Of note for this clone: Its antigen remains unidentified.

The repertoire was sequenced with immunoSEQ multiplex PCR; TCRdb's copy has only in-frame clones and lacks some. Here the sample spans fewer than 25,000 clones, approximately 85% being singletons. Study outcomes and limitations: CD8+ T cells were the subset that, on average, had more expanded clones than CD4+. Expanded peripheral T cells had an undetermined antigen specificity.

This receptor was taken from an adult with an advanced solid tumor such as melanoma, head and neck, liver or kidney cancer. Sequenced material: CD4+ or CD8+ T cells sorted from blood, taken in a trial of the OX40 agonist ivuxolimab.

CDR3 in amino acids: CASSGQQGAKQYF. The CDR3 nucleotides are TGTGCCAGCAGCGGACAACAGGGGGCTAAGCAGTACTTC. The V gene is TRBV11-2, the J gene TRBJ2-7, with 9 nucleotides matching TRBD1. J gave up 8 bases and V 5 bases, and 7 bases lay outside the gene matches. The CDR3 totals 13 residues. CDR1 is SGHAT and CDR2 is FQNNGV in the germline V gene.